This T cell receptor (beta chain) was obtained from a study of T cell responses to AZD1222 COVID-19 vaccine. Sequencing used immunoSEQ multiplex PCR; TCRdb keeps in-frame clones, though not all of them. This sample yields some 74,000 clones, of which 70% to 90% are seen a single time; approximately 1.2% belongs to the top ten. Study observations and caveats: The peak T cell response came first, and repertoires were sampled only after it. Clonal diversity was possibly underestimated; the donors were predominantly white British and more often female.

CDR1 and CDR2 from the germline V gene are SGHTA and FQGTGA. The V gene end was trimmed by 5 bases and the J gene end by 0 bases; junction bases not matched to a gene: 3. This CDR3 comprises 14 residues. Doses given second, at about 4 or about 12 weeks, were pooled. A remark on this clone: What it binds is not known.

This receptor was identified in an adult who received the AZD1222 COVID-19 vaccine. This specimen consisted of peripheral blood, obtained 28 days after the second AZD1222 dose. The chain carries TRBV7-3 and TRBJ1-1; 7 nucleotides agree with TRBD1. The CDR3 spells CASSPGGMNTEAFF. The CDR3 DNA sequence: TGTGCCAGCAGCCCAGGGGGAATGAACACTGAAGCTTTCTTT.